The rows below give T cell receptor beta chains drawn from one sample of a study of T cell responses to AZD1222 COVID-19 vaccine. TCRdb's table, derived via immunoSEQ multiplex PCR, lists solely in-frame clones and lacks some. This sample has roughly 100,000 clones, with 85% to 90% found just once. The source was peripheral blood, collected on day 0 of AZD1222 vaccination. The receptors stem from an adult in good health. CDR3s include the opening cysteine and the closing phenylalanine or tryptophan. Fields, in order: J gene, clone size, D gene, V gene, CDR3 DNA, CDR3 protein. D genes are given only for firm matches. The size field is filled for only some rows; it gives once, few, many or a size class.

J gene: TRBJ2-2
clone size: -
D gene: TRBD2
V gene: TRBV6-2/TRBV6-3
CDR3 DNA: TGTGCCAGCAGTCTGACTAGCGGGGGCTCCGGGGAGCTGTTTTTT
CDR3 protein: CASSLTSGGSGELFF

J gene: TRBJ2-7
clone size: -
D gene: TRBD2
V gene: TRBV2
CDR3 DNA: TGTGCCAGCAGTTCCCCGGGGGGAGGAGGCTCCTACGAGCAGTACTTC
CDR3 protein: CASSSPGGGGSYEQYF

J gene: TRBJ1-1
clone size: -
D gene: -
V gene: TRBV27
CDR3 DNA: TGTGCCAGCAGTTCCGGATACGGACGCACTGAAGCTTTCTTT
CDR3 protein: CASSSGYGRTEAFF

J gene: TRBJ2-5
clone size: -
D gene: TRBD2
V gene: TRBV5-1
CDR3 DNA: TGCGCCAGCAGCTTGGCTCTAGCGGGGGGCCCACAAGAGACCCAGTACTTC
CDR3 protein: CASSLALAGGPQETQYF

J gene: TRBJ2-5
clone size: -
D gene: TRBD2
V gene: TRBV28
CDR3 DNA: TGTGCCAGCAGTATGGGACTAGCGGGAGGGCCGGGTGAGACCCAGTACTTC
CDR3 protein: CASSMGLAGGPGETQYF

J gene: TRBJ2-7
clone size: -
D gene: -
V gene: TRBV3-1/TRBV3-2
CDR3 DNA: TGTGCCAGCAGCCCCGGGGTGGACGAGCAGTACTTC
CDR3 protein: CASSPGVDEQYF

J gene: TRBJ2-1
clone size: -
D gene: TRBD2
V gene: TRBV19
CDR3 DNA: TGTGCCAGTAGATCGGCTAGCGGGAGTCCAGGGAATGAGCAGTTCTTC
CDR3 protein: CASRSASGSPGNEQFF

J gene: TRBJ1-1
clone size: -
D gene: -
V gene: TRBV10-3
CDR3 DNA: TGTGCCATTCAGAGTGGCGGAATGAACACTGAAGCTTTCTTT
CDR3 protein: CAIQSGGMNTEAFF

J gene: TRBJ1-5
clone size: -
D gene: -
V gene: TRBV4-1
CDR3 DNA: TGCGCCAGCAGCCAGACAGCTTGGACGGTCTACAATCAGCCCCAGCATTTT
CDR3 protein: CASSQTAWTVYNQPQHF

J gene: TRBJ1-2
clone size: -
D gene: TRBD1
V gene: TRBV19
CDR3 DNA: TGTGCCAGTAGTATGGGTACAGGGGTTAACTATGGCTACACCTTC
CDR3 protein: CASSMGTGVNYGYTF

J gene: TRBJ1-1
clone size: -
D gene: -
V gene: TRBV2
CDR3 DNA: TGTGCCAGCAGTCCGATTTACGCTGAAGCTTTCTTT
CDR3 protein: CASSPIYAEAFF

J gene: TRBJ2-7
clone size: -
D gene: TRBD1
V gene: TRBV6-5
CDR3 DNA: TGTGCCAGCAGTTACAAAGGGGCAGGGGGCTACGAGCAGTACTTC
CDR3 protein: CASSYKGAGGYEQYF

J gene: TRBJ1-1
clone size: -
D gene: -
V gene: TRBV5-6
CDR3 DNA: TGTGCCAGCAGCTTGATTGGGGGTAACACTGAAGCTTTCTTT
CDR3 protein: CASSLIGGNTEAFF

J gene: TRBJ2-3
clone size: -
D gene: -
V gene: TRBV6-5
CDR3 DNA: TGTGCCAGCAGTTATGGAAGTACAGATACGCAGTATTTT
CDR3 protein: CASSYGSTDTQYF

J gene: TRBJ1-2
clone size: once
D gene: -
V gene: TRBV18
CDR3 DNA: TGTGCCAGCTCACCCCGAGGGGCCGCCGGCTATGGCTACACCTTC
CDR3 protein: CASSPRGAAGYGYTF

J gene: TRBJ1-3
clone size: -
D gene: TRBD1
V gene: TRBV7-6
CDR3 DNA: TGTGCCAGCAGCTTCGGACAGGGGAACACCATATATTTT
CDR3 protein: CASSFGQGNTIYF

J gene: TRBJ1-1
clone size: -
D gene: -
V gene: TRBV5-4
CDR3 DNA: TGTGCCAGCAGCTTTCCCCCGGGGAGAGGGATTACTGAAGCTTTCTTT
CDR3 protein: CASSFPPGRGITEAFF

J gene: TRBJ2-7
clone size: -
D gene: -
V gene: TRBV21-1
CDR3 DNA: TGTGCCAGCAGCAACCCCCTGGGGGACAGTAAAGTTGGAGGCCCCGGGGAGCAGTACTTC
CDR3 protein: CASSNPLGDSKVGGPGEQYF

J gene: TRBJ2-7
clone size: -
D gene: -
V gene: TRBV5-1
CDR3 DNA: TGCGCCAGCAGGAGTCAGGGCCTTTCCTACGAGCAGTACTTC
CDR3 protein: CASRSQGLSYEQYF

J gene: TRBJ2-7
clone size: -
D gene: -
V gene: TRBV3-1/TRBV3-2
CDR3 DNA: TGTGCCAGCAGCCAAGGGGGGAGCCAGCAGTACTTC
CDR3 protein: CASSQGGSQQYF

J gene: TRBJ2-7
clone size: -
D gene: -
V gene: TRBV18
CDR3 DNA: TGTGCCAGCTCACCTCCCGACAGGAAACTCTACGAGCAGTACTTC
CDR3 protein: CASSPPDRKLYEQYF

J gene: TRBJ2-3
clone size: -
D gene: TRBD2
V gene: TRBV2
CDR3 DNA: TGTGCCAGCAGTGAACTGGGACTAGCGGGGGGAGATACGCAGTATTTT
CDR3 protein: CASSELGLAGGDTQYF

J gene: TRBJ2-7
clone size: -
D gene: -
V gene: TRBV3-1/TRBV3-2
CDR3 DNA: TGTGCCAGCAGCCCCGAGGTATATGGGTACGAGCAGTACTTC
CDR3 protein: CASSPEVYGYEQYF

J gene: TRBJ2-1
clone size: -
D gene: -
V gene: TRBV6-5
CDR3 DNA: TGTGCCAGCAGTTACTCGAGAGAAAATGAGCAGTTCTTC
CDR3 protein: CASSYSRENEQFF

J gene: TRBJ1-5
clone size: few
D gene: -
V gene: TRBV6-4
CDR3 DNA: TGTGCCAGCAGTGACGGGGAGAATCAGCCCCAGCATTTT
CDR3 protein: CASSDGENQPQHF

J gene: TRBJ2-5
clone size: -
D gene: TRBD2
V gene: TRBV4-1
CDR3 DNA: TGCGCCAGCAGCCCCAGACTAGCGGAAGAGACCCAGTACTTC
CDR3 protein: CASSPRLAEETQYF

J gene: TRBJ2-3
clone size: -
D gene: -
V gene: TRBV21-1
CDR3 DNA: TGTGCCAGCAGCAAAAAGGGCGGCAGTTCCGATACGCAGTATTTT
CDR3 protein: CASSKKGGSSDTQYF

J gene: TRBJ2-7
clone size: -
D gene: TRBD1
V gene: TRBV28
CDR3 DNA: TGTGCCTCAAGGGGGCGGTACGAGCAGTACTTC
CDR3 protein: CASRGRYEQYF

J gene: TRBJ2-2
clone size: once
D gene: -
V gene: TRBV7-2
CDR3 DNA: TGTGCCAGCAGCTCCAGGGAGGCCGGGGAGCTGTTTTTT
CDR3 protein: CASSSREAGELFF

J gene: TRBJ2-1
clone size: -
D gene: -
V gene: TRBV6-5
CDR3 DNA: TGTGCCAGCAGTCCCTGGGAGGGGGGACACAATGAGCAGTTCTTC
CDR3 protein: CASSPWEGGHNEQFF

J gene: TRBJ2-3
clone size: many
D gene: -
V gene: TRBV9
CDR3 DNA: TGTGCCAGCAGCGTGGACCCCTCCACAGATACGCAGTATTTT
CDR3 protein: CASSVDPSTDTQYF

J gene: TRBJ2-7
clone size: -
D gene: TRBD1
V gene: TRBV19
CDR3 DNA: TGTGCCAGTCGATTGGACAGGGCGGCGTACGAGCAGTACTTC
CDR3 protein: CASRLDRAAYEQYF

J gene: TRBJ1-5
clone size: -
D gene: -
V gene: TRBV7-8
CDR3 DNA: TGTGCCAGCAGCCATGTAAGCGGGGGACTATATCAGCCCCAGCATTTT
CDR3 protein: CASSHVSGGLYQPQHF

J gene: TRBJ1-1
clone size: -
D gene: TRBD1
V gene: TRBV7-9
CDR3 DNA: TGTGCCAGCAGCCTTATACAGGGGCGTAACACTGAAGCTTTCTTT
CDR3 protein: CASSLIQGRNTEAFF

J gene: TRBJ2-5
clone size: -
D gene: -
V gene: TRBV3-1/TRBV3-2
CDR3 DNA: TGTGCCAGCAGCCTCGCTGGGGGAGCTTTGGAGACCCAGTACTTC
CDR3 protein: CASSLAGGALETQYF

J gene: TRBJ1-1
clone size: -
D gene: -
V gene: TRBV28
CDR3 DNA: TGTGCCAGCAGAGGCGGAGTGTGGACTGAAGCTTTCTTT
CDR3 protein: CASRGGVWTEAFF

J gene: TRBJ2-7
clone size: -
D gene: -
V gene: TRBV6-5
CDR3 DNA: TGTGCCAGCACCCCTCGTGGGGACATCGACGAGCAGTACTTC
CDR3 protein: CASTPRGDIDEQYF

J gene: TRBJ1-1
clone size: once
D gene: -
V gene: TRBV3-1/TRBV3-2
CDR3 DNA: TGTGCCAGCAGCCAAATACCGGGGGCTGAAGCTTTCTTT
CDR3 protein: CASSQIPGAEAFF

J gene: TRBJ2-7
clone size: -
D gene: -
V gene: TRBV3-1/TRBV3-2
CDR3 DNA: TGTGCCAGCAGCGGTCGGGAGAGCTCCTACGAGCAGTACTTC
CDR3 protein: CASSGRESSYEQYF

J gene: TRBJ1-4
clone size: many
D gene: TRBD1
V gene: TRBV7-9
CDR3 DNA: TGTGCCAGCAGCTTTTCCCCGGGACAGGGAGGTGAAAAACTGTTTTTT
CDR3 protein: CASSFSPGQGGEKLFF

J gene: TRBJ2-2
clone size: -
D gene: -
V gene: TRBV3-1/TRBV3-2
CDR3 DNA: TGTGCCAGCAGCCAATCGAGGGGCACCGGGGAGCTGTTTTTT
CDR3 protein: CASSQSRGTGELFF

J gene: TRBJ2-1
clone size: -
D gene: TRBD2
V gene: TRBV5-6
CDR3 DNA: TGTGCCAGCAGACCGACTAGCGGGGGGACCTACAATGAGCAGTTCTTC
CDR3 protein: CASRPTSGGTYNEQFF

J gene: TRBJ2-1
clone size: -
D gene: -
V gene: TRBV10-1
CDR3 DNA: TGCGCCAGCAGTGAAGATAGCTCCAATGAGCAGTTCTTC
CDR3 protein: CASSEDSSNEQFF

J gene: TRBJ2-7
clone size: -
D gene: -
V gene: TRBV5-4
CDR3 DNA: TGTGCCAGCAGCCGAGGCGCAAACCCCTACGAGCAGTACTTC
CDR3 protein: CASSRGANPYEQYF

J gene: TRBJ1-3
clone size: -
D gene: TRBD1
V gene: TRBV5-4
CDR3 DNA: TGTGCCAGCAGCTTCGGGACAGATGGAAACACCATATATTTT
CDR3 protein: CASSFGTDGNTIYF

J gene: TRBJ2-3
clone size: -
D gene: -
V gene: TRBV5-1
CDR3 DNA: TGCGCCAGCAGCTTGGGGGGGCTAATCACAGATACGCAGTATTTT
CDR3 protein: CASSLGGLITDTQYF

J gene: TRBJ2-2
clone size: few
D gene: TRBD2
V gene: TRBV9
CDR3 DNA: TGTGCCACCCGCGGGAGGACCGGGGAGCTGTTTTTT
CDR3 protein: CATRGRTGELFF

J gene: TRBJ2-2
clone size: once
D gene: TRBD1
V gene: TRBV7-2
CDR3 DNA: TGTGCCAGCAGCGTAGGGACAGCCGGGGAGCTGTTTTTT
CDR3 protein: CASSVGTAGELFF

J gene: TRBJ1-3
clone size: medium-sized
D gene: -
V gene: TRBV6-2/TRBV6-3
CDR3 DNA: TGTGCCAGCAGCCCCGTCGGAAACACCATATATTTT
CDR3 protein: CASSPVGNTIYF

J gene: TRBJ2-1
clone size: once
D gene: -
V gene: TRBV4-3
CDR3 DNA: TGCGCCAGCAGCCAAGAGAGGCTACTCAGAGTAGACAATGAGCAGTTCTTC
CDR3 protein: CASSQERLLRVDNEQFF

J gene: TRBJ2-3
clone size: -
D gene: -
V gene: TRBV4-2
CDR3 DNA: TGTGCCAGCAGCCAAGACCCCACTAGCTACCGGCATACGCAGTATTTT
CDR3 protein: CASSQDPTSYRHTQYF